The 2 T cell receptor beta chains given below trace back to one sample, sequenced in a study of blood T cells in healthy people across ages. For the second PCR, which ran for roughly 7 to 11 cycles, a sample-barcoded 5' primer and a J-beta primer mix were used. Via MiXCR, TCRdb re-called the 5' RACE reads, giving one row per CDR3 protein. This table has approximately 880,000 distinct CDR3 sequences, around 46% appearing once. What was sequenced was blood. All receptors come from a man aged 25 to 40 in good health.

The rearrangement uses TRBV15 and TRBJ2-1, with 10 positions matching TRBD2. V shed 3 bases and J 0 bases; nucleotides not matched to a gene: 2. From germline, CDR1 is LNHNV and CDR2 YYDKDF (reference sequence). CDR3 length: 16 amino acids. CDR3 region: CATSSLAGASYNEQFF. The CDR3 nucleotides are TGTGCCACCAGCAGCCTAGCGGGGGCCTCCTACAATGAGCAGTTCTTC.

The genes are TRBV5-1 and TRBJ2-5, with D unclear. The CDR3 totals 15 residues. Germline V lookup: CDR1 SGHRS, CDR2 YFSETQ. V was clipped by 3 bases and J by 5 bases, with 17 bases between them. The CDR3 reads CASSSGHKVPETQYF. The CDR3 DNA sequence: TGCGCCAGCAGCTCGGGTCACAAGGTCCCCGAGACCCAGTACTTC.